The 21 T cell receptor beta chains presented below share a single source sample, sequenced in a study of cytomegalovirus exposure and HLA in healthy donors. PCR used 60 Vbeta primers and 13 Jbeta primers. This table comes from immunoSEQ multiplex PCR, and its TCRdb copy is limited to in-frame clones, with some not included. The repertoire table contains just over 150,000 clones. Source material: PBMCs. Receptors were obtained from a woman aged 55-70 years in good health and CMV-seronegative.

The chain's CDR3 is CASSPGTSGGMNEQYF. The CDR3 bases are TGTGCCAGCAGCCCCGGGACTAGCGGGGGTATGAACGAGCAGTACTTC. The rearrangement links TRBV5-5 to TRBJ2-7, with 14 bases matching TRBD2. V dropped 4 bases and J dropped 5; count of bases not matched to a gene: 8. The germline V gene has CDR1 SGHKS and CDR2 YYEKEE (reference sequence). The CDR3 consists of 16 residues. The variable domain in full, with the rest retrieved from reference TRBV5-5 and TRBJ2-7, is DAGVTQSPTHLIKTRGQQVTLRCSPISGHKSVSWYQQVLGQGPQFIFQYYEKEERGRGNFPDRFSARQFPNYSSELNVNALLLGDSALYLCASSPGTSGGMNEQYFGPGTRLTVT.

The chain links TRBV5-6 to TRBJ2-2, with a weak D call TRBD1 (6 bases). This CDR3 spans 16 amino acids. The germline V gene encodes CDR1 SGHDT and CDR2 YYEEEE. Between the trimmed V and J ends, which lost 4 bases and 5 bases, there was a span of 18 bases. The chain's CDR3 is CASSVLDRSPTGELFF. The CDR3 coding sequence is TGTGCCAGCAGCGTACTAGACAGGTCCCCAACCGGGGAGCTGTTTTTT.

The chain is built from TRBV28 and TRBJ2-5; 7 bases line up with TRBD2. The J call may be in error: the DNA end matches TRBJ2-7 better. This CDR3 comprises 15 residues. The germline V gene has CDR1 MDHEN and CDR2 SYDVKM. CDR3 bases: TGTGCCAGCAGTTTATACCCTGGCCTAGCGGCCGAGCAGTACTTC. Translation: CASSLYPGLAAEQYF.

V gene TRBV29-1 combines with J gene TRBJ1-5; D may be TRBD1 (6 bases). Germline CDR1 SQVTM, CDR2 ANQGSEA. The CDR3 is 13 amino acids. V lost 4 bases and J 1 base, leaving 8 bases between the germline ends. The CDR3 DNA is TGCAGCGTTGTCCAGGGGAGCAATCAGCCCCAGCATTTT. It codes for CSVVQGSNQPQHF.

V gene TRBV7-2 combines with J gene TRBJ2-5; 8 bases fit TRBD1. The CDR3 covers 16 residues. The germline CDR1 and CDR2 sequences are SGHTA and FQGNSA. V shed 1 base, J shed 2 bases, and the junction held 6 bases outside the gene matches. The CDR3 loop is CASSLGVNRGQETQYF. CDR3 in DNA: TGTGCCAGCAGCTTAGGCGTAAACAGGGGGCAAGAGACCCAGTACTTC.

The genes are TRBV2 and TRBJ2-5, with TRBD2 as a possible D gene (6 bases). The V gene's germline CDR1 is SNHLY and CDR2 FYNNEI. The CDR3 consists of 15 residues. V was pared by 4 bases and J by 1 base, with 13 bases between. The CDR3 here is CASSVLEGTQETQYF. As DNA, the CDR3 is TGTGCCAGCAGTGTATTGGAGGGGACCCAAGAGACCCAGTACTTC.

This chain's CDR3 is CAWSVKFNVGDKQETQYF. The CDR3 nucleotides are TGTGCCTGGAGTGTAAAGTTCAACGTCGGGGACAAACAAGAGACCCAGTACTTC. The gene calls are TRBV30 and TRBJ2-5; TRBD1 might be the D (6 bases). CDR1 and CDR2 from the germline V gene are GTSNPN and SVGIG (reference sequence). The V and J ends lost 0 bases and 2 bases respectively, with 22 bases between them. This CDR3 spans 18 amino acids.

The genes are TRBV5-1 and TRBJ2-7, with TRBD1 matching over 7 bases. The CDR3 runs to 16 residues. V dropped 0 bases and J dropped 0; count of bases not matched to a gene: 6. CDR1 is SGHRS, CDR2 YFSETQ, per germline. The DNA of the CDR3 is TGCGCCAGCAGCTTGGTTCGGACAGGTAGCTCCTACGAGCAGTACTTC. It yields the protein CASSLVRTGSSYEQYF.

The CDR3 reads CASSEYGGAGYDQPQHF. In nucleotides, the CDR3 is TGTGCCAGCAGTGAATATGGAGGGGCAGGGTATGATCAGCCCCAGCATTTT. The genes are TRBV25-1 and TRBJ1-5; a possible D gene is TRBD1 (5 bases). The CDR3 has 17 amino acids. Germline CDR1 MGHDK, CDR2 SYGVNS. V lost 0 bases to trimming and J lost 5 bases, with 17 bases between them.

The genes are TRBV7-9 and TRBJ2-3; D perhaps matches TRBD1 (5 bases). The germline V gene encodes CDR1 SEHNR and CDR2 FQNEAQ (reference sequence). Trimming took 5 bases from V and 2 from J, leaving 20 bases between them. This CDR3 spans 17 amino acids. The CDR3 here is CASSPLRGRDHTDTQYF. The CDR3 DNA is TGTGCCAGCAGCCCCCTAAGGGGCAGGGATCACACAGATACGCAGTATTTT.

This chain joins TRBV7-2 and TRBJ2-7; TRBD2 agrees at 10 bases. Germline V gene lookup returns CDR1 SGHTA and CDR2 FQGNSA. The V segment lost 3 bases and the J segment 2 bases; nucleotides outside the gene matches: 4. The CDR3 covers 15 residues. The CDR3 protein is CASSLLAGDTYEQYF. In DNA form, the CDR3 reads TGTGCCAGCAGCTTGCTAGCGGGAGACACCTACGAGCAGTACTTC. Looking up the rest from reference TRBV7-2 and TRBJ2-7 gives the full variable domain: GAGVSQSPSNKVTEKGKDVELRCDPISGHTALYWYRQSLGQGLEFLIYFQGNSAPDKSGLPSDRFSAERTGGSVSTLTIQRTQQEDSAVYLCASSLLAGDTYEQYFGPGTRLTVT.

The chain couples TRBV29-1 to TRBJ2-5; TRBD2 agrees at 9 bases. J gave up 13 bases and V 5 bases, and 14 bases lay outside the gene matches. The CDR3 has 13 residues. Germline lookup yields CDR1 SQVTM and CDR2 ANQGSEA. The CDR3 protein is CSVLAGDGVRVYF. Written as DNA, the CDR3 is TGCAGCGTTTTAGCGGGGGACGGGGTTAGGGTGTACTTC.

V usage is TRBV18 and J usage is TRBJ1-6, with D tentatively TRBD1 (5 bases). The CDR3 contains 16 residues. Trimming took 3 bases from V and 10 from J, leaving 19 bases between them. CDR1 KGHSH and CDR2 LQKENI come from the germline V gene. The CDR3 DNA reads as TGTGCCAGCTCACCTTTCCCGATCACGGGGGAATCACCCCTCCACTTT. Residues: CASSPFPITGESPLHF.

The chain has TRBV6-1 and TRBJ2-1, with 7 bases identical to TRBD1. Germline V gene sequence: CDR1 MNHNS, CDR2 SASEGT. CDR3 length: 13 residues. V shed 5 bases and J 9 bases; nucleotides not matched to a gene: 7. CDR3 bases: TGTGCCAGCAGTTTGAGACAGGGACGTGAGCAGTTCTTC. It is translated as CASSLRQGREQFF.

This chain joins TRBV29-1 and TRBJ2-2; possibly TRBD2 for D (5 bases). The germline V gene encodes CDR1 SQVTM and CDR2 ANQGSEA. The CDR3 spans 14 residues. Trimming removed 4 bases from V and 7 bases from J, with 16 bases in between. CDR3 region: CSVVGTREHGELFF. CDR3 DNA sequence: TGCAGCGTTGTAGGTACTAGGGAACACGGGGAGCTGTTTTTT.

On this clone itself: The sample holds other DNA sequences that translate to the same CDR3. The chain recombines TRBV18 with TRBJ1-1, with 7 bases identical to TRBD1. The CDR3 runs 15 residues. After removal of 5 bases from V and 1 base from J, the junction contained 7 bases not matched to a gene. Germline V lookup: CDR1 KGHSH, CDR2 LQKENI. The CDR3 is CASSADRSQNTEAFF. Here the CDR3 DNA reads TGTGCCAGCTCAGCGGACAGGTCACAGAACACTGAAGCTTTCTTT.

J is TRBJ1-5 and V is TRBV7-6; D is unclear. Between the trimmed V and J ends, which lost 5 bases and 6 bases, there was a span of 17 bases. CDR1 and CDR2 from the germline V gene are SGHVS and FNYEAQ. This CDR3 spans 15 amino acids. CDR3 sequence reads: CASSPDTGLGQPQHF. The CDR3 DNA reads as TGTGCCAGCAGCCCAGATACGGGGTTGGGTCAGCCCCAGCATTTT.

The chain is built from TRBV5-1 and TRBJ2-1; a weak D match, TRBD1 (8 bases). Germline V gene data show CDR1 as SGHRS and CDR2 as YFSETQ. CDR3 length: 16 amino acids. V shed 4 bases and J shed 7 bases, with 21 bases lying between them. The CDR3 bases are TGCGCCAGCAGCAAAGGACAGGGAGGGATGGGAAATGAGCAGTTCTTC. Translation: CASSKGQGGMGNEQFF.

The CDR3 loop is CASSFQADQETQYF. CDR3 nucleotide sequence: TGTGCCAGCAGCTTTCAGGCAGACCAAGAGACCCAGTACTTC. The chain is built from TRBV5-6 and TRBJ2-5; D not certain. Trimming removed 2 bases at V and 0 bases at J, with 8 bases between. CDR3 size: 14 residues. The germline V gene encodes CDR1 SGHDT and CDR2 YYEEEE.

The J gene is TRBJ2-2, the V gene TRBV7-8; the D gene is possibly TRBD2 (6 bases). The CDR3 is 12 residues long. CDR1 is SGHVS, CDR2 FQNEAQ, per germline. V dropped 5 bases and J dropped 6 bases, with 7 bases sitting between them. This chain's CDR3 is CASSREAGELFF. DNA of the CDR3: TGTGCCAGCAGCAGGGAGGCCGGGGAGCTGTTTTTT.

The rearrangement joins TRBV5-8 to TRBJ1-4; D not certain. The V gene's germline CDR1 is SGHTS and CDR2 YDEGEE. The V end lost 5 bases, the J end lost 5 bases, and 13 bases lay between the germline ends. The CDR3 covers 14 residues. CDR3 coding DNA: TGTGCCAGCAGTCCAACCGGAGGAAATGAAAAACTGTTTTTT. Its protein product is CASSPTGGNEKLFF.